The present entry profiles one T cell receptor beta chain with its context. No antigen is known for it. This sample stems from a study of cytomegalovirus exposure and HLA in healthy donors. Study-wide results and caveats: The study flagged 150 to 200 TCR beta chains as cytomegalovirus-associated. Later analysis indicated greater clonal expansion among HLA-associated TCR beta chains than among equally common other chains. CMV serostatus was the sole immune exposure information available.

CDR3 length: 15 amino acids. CDR1 is SGHDT and CDR2 is YYEEEE in the germline V gene. V shed 1 base, J shed 13 bases, and the junction held 9 bases outside the gene matches. Both 60 Vbeta primers and 13 Jbeta primers went into the PCR. Only in-frame clones appear in the TCRdb table, and some are missing; sequencing was by immunoSEQ multiplex PCR. The top ten hold 2% to 3% of the sample, which has fewer than 200,000 clones, 70% to 85% seen once. This chain joins TRBV5-6 and TRBJ1-6; 9 bases fit TRBD1. The clonotype comes from a human donor in good health. The source material was PBMCs. The CDR3 loop is CASSLLRDRERPLHF. The DNA for the CDR3 is TGTGCCAGCAGCTTGCTCCGGGACAGGGAGCGCCCCCTCCACTTT.